Presented here are 28 T cell receptor beta chains from one specimen sequenced in a study of cytomegalovirus exposure and HLA in healthy donors. Researchers ran the PCR with 60 Vbeta and 13 Jbeta primers. Data came from immunoSEQ multiplex PCR; TCRdb stores just in-frame clones and leaves some out. The table has approximately 130,000 clones, just under 80% seen once; the top ten hold around 1.9%. The sequencing sample was made of PBMCs. The receptor set was obtained from a woman aged 40 to 55 in good health and CMV-seronegative.

In its sample, this clone was seen a few times. V and J are TRBV5-1 and TRBJ2-5; TRBD2 aligns across 13 bases. The CDR3 totals 15 residues. Trimming took 5 bases from V and 0 from J; bases not matched to a gene: 1. The germline CDR1 and CDR2 sequences are SGHRS and YFSETQ. The CDR3 is CASSGTSGNQETQYF. The CDR3 DNA is TGCGCCAGCAGTGGGACTAGCGGGAACCAAGAGACCCAGTACTTC.

The chain links TRBV6-1 to TRBJ1-5; 7 nucleotides align to TRBD1. Trimming removed 5 bases from V and 6 bases from J; junction bases left unmatched: 4. The germline CDR1 and CDR2 sequences are MNHNS and SASEGT. The CDR3 extends over 13 amino acids. DNA of the CDR3: TGTGCCAGCAGTACGAACAGGGGTCAGCCCCAGCATTTT. Its protein is CASSTNRGQPQHF.

This sequence joins TRBV28 and TRBJ2-3; the D gene is possibly TRBD2 (5 bases). The CDR3 contains 13 residues. CDR1 and CDR2 from the germline V gene are MDHEN and SYDVKM. V was pared by 10 bases and J by 1 base, with 12 bases between. In nucleotides, the CDR3 is TGTGCCACCACCACCGGGGGCACAGATACGCAGTATTTT. Its translation is CATTTGGTDTQYF.

The chain employs TRBV13 and TRBJ2-1; TRBD2 might be the D (6 bases). There are 14 residues in the CDR3. Trimming took off 1 base at V and 6 bases at J, with 10 bases between the two ends. Looked up from germline, CDR1 is PRHDT and CDR2 is FYEKMQ (reference sequence). This CDR3 reads CASSLVTRGNEQFF. The CDR3 coding sequence is TGTGCCAGCAGCTTAGTAACGCGGGGCAATGAGCAGTTCTTC.

V usage is TRBV27 and J usage is TRBJ2-5; D is unresolved. Trimming pared 5 bases from V and 4 bases from J, leaving 14 bases between. Germline loops: CDR1 MNHEY, CDR2 SMNVEV (reference sequence). The CDR3 is made up of 14 amino acids. The CDR3 region has the DNA TGTGCCAGCAGTCTAAGCCCATTTGGAGAGACCCAGTACTTC. Amino acid sequence: CASSLSPFGETQYF.

V is TRBV9 and J is TRBJ2-1; TRBD2 aligns across 7 bases. Germline CDR1 reads SGDLS; CDR2 reads YYNGEE. Unmatched junction bases numbered 18, after V lost 0 bases and J lost 6 bases. This CDR3 region has 19 residues. CDR3 amino acids: CASSVGGTGGYTKPNEQFF. The CDR3 DNA reads TGTGCCAGCAGCGTAGGCGGCACGGGGGGTTATACCAAGCCCAATGAGCAGTTCTTC.

This chain uses TRBV11-2 with TRBJ1-4; 7 nucleotides agree with TRBD1. The ends lost 5 bases at V and 7 bases at J; junction bases unmatched: 10. Looked up from germline, CDR1 is SGHAT and CDR2 is FQNNGV. The CDR3 contains 15 residues. The DNA for the CDR3 is TGTGCCAGCAGCGAGATGCGGGCAGGGGGTGAAAAACTGTTTTTT. Its translation is CASSEMRAGGEKLFF.

This chain connects TRBV6-1 to TRBJ2-1, with unresolved D. Germline CDR1 reads MNHNS; CDR2 reads SASEGT. CDR3 length: 10 residues. The V gene lost 6 bases and the J gene lost 8 bases, with 5 bases spanning the gap. CDR3 amino acids: CASRLYEQFF. The CDR3 DNA reads TGTGCCAGCAGACTCTATGAGCAGTTCTTC.

The V gene is TRBV7-6, the J gene TRBJ2-7; TRBD2 aligns across 13 bases. The CDR3 sequence is 19 residues long. CDR1 SGHVS and CDR2 FNYEAQ come from the germline V gene. Germline trimming cut 6 bases from V and 3 bases from J; bases unmatched to any gene: 17. The CDR3, as DNA: TGTGCCAGCAGATACCCGGGACTAGCGGGAACTAACCAGAACTACGAGCAGTACTTC. Translating it yields CASRYPGLAGTNQNYEQYF. The full variable domain, in which reference TRBV7-6 and TRBJ2-7 provide the parts outside the CDR3, is GAGVSQSPRYKVTKRGQDVALRCDPISGHVSLYWYRQALGQGPEFLTYFNYEAQQDKSGLPNDRFSAERPEGSISTLTIQRTEQRDSAMYRCASRYPGLAGTNQNYEQYFGPGTRLTVT.

In this sample, this clone turned up once. The V gene is TRBV7-8, the J gene TRBJ1-5; D is possibly TRBD1 (5 bases). V lost 1 base and J 6 bases, leaving 19 bases between the germline ends. This CDR3 has 17 amino acids. Germline V gives CDR1 SGHVS, CDR2 FQNEAQ. The CDR3 DNA reads as TGTGCCAGCAGCTTAGAGGGGTGGGGGGAGAGGGCTCAGCCCCAGCATTTT. This encodes CASSLEGWGERAQPQHF.

The V call is TRBV5-1, the J call TRBJ2-6; the D gene is possibly TRBD1 (5 bases). The germline V and J ends were trimmed by 0 bases and 1 base, with 11 bases remaining between them. CDR3 length equals 17 residues. CDR1 is SGHRS, CDR2 YFSETQ, per germline. DNA for the CDR3: TGCGCCAGCAGCTTGGCGCCAGGGTTGTCTGGGGCCAACGTCCTGACTTTC. Protein sequence: CASSLAPGLSGANVLTF.

The chain carries TRBV7-7 and TRBJ1-1; 10 bases align to TRBD1. The CDR3 sequence is 15 residues long. Germline V gene data show CDR1 as SSHAT and CDR2 as FNYEAQ (reference sequence). J lost 3 bases, V lost 5 bases, and 6 bases had no gene match. For the CDR3, the DNA is TGTGCCAGCAGCCTTTGGACAGGGGGGGACACTGAAGCTTTCTTT. It is translated as CASSLWTGGDTEAFF.

The chain combines TRBV2 with TRBJ1-2, with D uncertain. Germline loops: CDR1 SNHLY, CDR2 FYNNEI. CDR3 length: 13 residues. Trimming stripped 1 base from V and 3 bases from J, with 6 bases between. The CDR3 bases are TGTGCCAGCAGTGAAGAGGCGGACTATGGCTACACCTTC. This codes for CASSEEADYGYTF.

The chain employs TRBV28 and TRBJ2-7, with D tentatively TRBD2 (5 bases). Per the germline V gene, CDR1 is MDHEN and CDR2 is SYDVKM. CDR3 length: 15 amino acids. The V end was cut by 4 bases, the J end by 7 bases, with 20 bases between. CDR3 DNA sequence: TGTGCCAGCAGTTCCCGAGGTGAGGGAGCAGGTGAGCAGTACTTC. As protein: CASSSRGEGAGEQYF.

On this clone itself: The DNA is omitted, as the CDR3 cannot be located on it reliably, and the CDR3 follows TCRdb's listing. This chain joins TRBV27 and TRBJ2-1; TRBD2, the D gene given by the table, was not confirmed from the DNA. The CDR3 is made up of 14 amino acids, end residues included. Germline V gives CDR1 MNHEY, CDR2 SMNVEV (reference sequence). The chain's CDR3 is CASSFGAGSPEKFF.

The chain carries TRBV28 and TRBJ2-4; D remains unclear. CDR3 length: 14 residues. Germline assignment: CDR1 MDHEN and CDR2 SYDVKM. V lost 3 bases to trimming and J lost 9 bases, with 15 bases between them. DNA of the CDR3: TGTGCCAGCAGTTTTGGTGGAAATGAGCGCATTCAGTACTTC. It translates to CASSFGGNERIQYF.

The table lists this clone with a count of one. V and J are TRBV6-1 and TRBJ2-7; D is uncertain. CDR1 and CDR2 from the germline V gene are MNHNS and SASEGT. V was trimmed by 3 bases and J by 3 bases, leaving 12 bases between them. The CDR3 contains 14 residues. Written as DNA, the CDR3 is TGTGCCAGCAGTGACCCCAGAAGAGGCTACGAGCAGTACTTC. This codes for CASSDPRRGYEQYF.

The chain is built from TRBV5-1 and TRBJ1-2; D gene unclear. This CDR3 is built from 14 residues. Trimming took 0 bases from V and 2 from J, leaving 8 bases between them. CDR1 and CDR2 (germline): SGHRS, YFSETQ. CDR3 sequence: CASSLDSLNYGYTF. The CDR3 DNA reads TGCGCCAGCAGCTTGGACAGTCTCAACTATGGCTACACCTTC. Full variable domain (outside the CDR3, taken from reference TRBV5-1 and TRBJ1-2): KAGVTQTPRYLIKTRGQQVTLSCSPISGHRSVSWYQQTPGQGLQFLFEYFSETQRNKGNFPGRFSGRQFSNSRSEMNVSTLELGDSALYLCASSLDSLNYGYTFGSGTRLTVV.

This chain connects TRBV7-6 to TRBJ1-5; D gene unclear. V lost 1 base, J lost 5 bases, and 6 bases lay in between. This CDR3 is 13 amino acids long. Germline CDR1 SGHVS, CDR2 FNYEAQ. DNA for the CDR3: TGTGCCAGCAGCTTAGGGACTGATCAGCCCCAGCATTTT. Translated: CASSLGTDQPQHF.

Turning to this clone: This is likely an artifact of a read error, given a far larger clone one base away. CDR3 in amino acids: CASSQPGLASSKQYF. Written as DNA, the CDR3 is TGTGCCAGCAGCCAACCGGGACTAGCGTCCTCCAAGCAGTACTTC. The V call is TRBV4-2, the J call TRBJ2-7; TRBD2 aligns across 10 bases. Germline-derived CDR1 and CDR2 are LGHNA and YNFKEQ. This CDR3 region has 15 residues. With V trimmed by 2 bases and J by 8 bases, 9 bases remained unmatched.

In its sample, this clone was seen a few times. The chain employs TRBV19 and TRBJ1-1; D is unresolved. The CDR3 has 14 amino acids. Germline V gene lookup returns CDR1 LNHDA and CDR2 SQIVND (reference sequence). Trimming shortened V by 7 bases and J by 1 base, and 13 bases separated the two germline ends. CDR3 region: CASTPIAANTEAFF. As DNA, the CDR3 is TGTGCCAGTACCCCCATCGCGGCGAACACTGAAGCTTTCTTT.

This clone has just a few counts. The chain has TRBV28 and TRBJ2-7; 14 bases map to TRBD2. This CDR3 region has 17 residues. The germline V gene encodes CDR1 MDHEN and CDR2 SYDVKM. The J segment lost 4 bases and the V segment lost 3 bases, leaving 8 bases of the junction unmatched. CDR3 nucleotide sequence: TGTGCCAGCAGTTTCGAGACTAGCGGGAGGGAAAAGTACGAGCAGTACTTC. It encodes CASSFETSGREKYEQYF. Filled out from reference TRBV28 and TRBJ2-7, the complete variable domain reads DVKVTQSSRYLVKRTGEKVFLECVQDMDHENMFWYRQDPGLGLRLIYFSYDVKMKEKGDIPEGYSVSREKKERFSLILESASTNQTSMYLCASSFETSGREKYEQYFGPGTRLTVT.

The chain has TRBV5-8 and TRBJ2-7; 9 bases line up with TRBD1. CDR3 length: 14 residues. J gave up 7 bases and V 3 bases, and 8 bases lay outside the gene matches. Germline assignment: CDR1 SGHTS and CDR2 YDEGEE. The CDR3 DNA sequence: TGTGCCAGCAGCTCCCTACAGGGGGCGAAAGAGCAGTACTTC. Its protein is CASSSLQGAKEQYF. The full variable domain, in which reference TRBV5-8 and TRBJ2-7 provide the parts outside the CDR3, is EAGVTQSPTHLIKTRGQQATLRCSPISGHTSVYWYQQALGLGLQFLLWYDEGEERNRGNFPPRFSGRQFPNYSSELNVNALELEDSALYLCASSSLQGAKEQYFGPGTRLTVT.

The chain employs TRBV18 and TRBJ2-1; maybe TRBD2 (6 bases). The germline CDR1 and CDR2 sequences are KGHSH and LQKENI. Trimming took 4 bases from V and 0 from J, leaving 16 bases between them. The CDR3 is 17 residues long. CDR3 loop: CASSQYQRADSYNEQFF. For the CDR3, the DNA is TGTGCCAGCTCACAATACCAGCGGGCCGACTCCTACAATGAGCAGTTCTTC.

This clone was detected a few times. The chain has TRBV28 and TRBJ1-1; 7 nucleotides agree with TRBD1. The length of the CDR3 is 12 residues. The V and J ends lost 4 bases and 12 bases, in that order; junction bases with no gene match: 8. Per germline, CDR1 MDHEN and CDR2 SYDVKM. CDR3 loop: CASSSGGFRSFF. The CDR3, as DNA: TGTGCCAGCAGTTCAGGGGGTTTTAGGTCTTTCTTT. Looking up the rest from reference TRBV28 and TRBJ1-1 gives the full variable domain: DVKVTQSSRYLVKRTGEKVFLECVQDMDHENMFWYRQDPGLGLRLIYFSYDVKMKEKGDIPEGYSVSREKKERFSLILESASTNQTSMYLCASSSGGFRSFFGQGTRLTVV.

This clone occurred once. CDR3 nucleotide sequence: TGTGCCAGTAGCGTCGAACAGTTCTCACCCCTCCACTTT. This sequence encodes CASSVEQFSPLHF. V is TRBV19 and J is TRBJ1-6; D not certain. The CDR3 sequence is 13 residues long. Germline V gene sequence: CDR1 LNHDA, CDR2 SQIVND (reference sequence). V lost 6 bases and J 10 bases, leaving 13 bases between the germline ends.

The genes are TRBV30 and TRBJ1-5; D gene uncertain. Germline CDR1 GTSNPN, CDR2 SVGIG (reference sequence). Trimming pared 0 bases from V and 1 base from J, leaving 4 bases between. The CDR3 spans 13 residues. This CDR3 reads CAWSVRSNQPQHF. Written as DNA, the CDR3 is TGTGCCTGGAGTGTACGGAGCAATCAGCCCCAGCATTTT.

Concerning this clone itself: This sample includes further DNA sequences coding for the same CDR3. This chain links TRBV5-1 with TRBJ2-3; 7 bases are shared with TRBD1. In germline, CDR1 is SGHRS, CDR2 YFSETQ. The CDR3 runs to 14 residues. J gave up 2 bases and V 4 bases, and 4 bases lay outside the gene matches. The CDR3 spells CASSLGQTTDTQYF. CDR3 DNA sequence: TGCGCCAGCAGCCTGGGACAGACCACAGATACGCAGTATTTT.